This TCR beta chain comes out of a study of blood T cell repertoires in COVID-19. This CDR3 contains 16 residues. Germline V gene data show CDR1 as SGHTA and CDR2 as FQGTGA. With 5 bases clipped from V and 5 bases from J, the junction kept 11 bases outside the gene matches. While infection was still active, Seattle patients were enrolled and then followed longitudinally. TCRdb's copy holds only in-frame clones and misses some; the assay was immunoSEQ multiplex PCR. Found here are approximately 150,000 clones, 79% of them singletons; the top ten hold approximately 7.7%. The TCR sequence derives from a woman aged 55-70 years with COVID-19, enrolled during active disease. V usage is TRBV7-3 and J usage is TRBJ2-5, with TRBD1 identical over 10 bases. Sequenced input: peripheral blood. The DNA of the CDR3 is TGTGCCAGCAGCCCCCAGCGACAGGGGGCAGGGGAGACCCAGTACTTC. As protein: CASSPQRQGAGETQYF.